These 32 T cell receptor beta chains were sequenced from one sample in a study of a mutant IDH1 vaccine in newly diagnosed glioma. The antigens these receptors bind are not known. The protocol was immunoSEQ multiplex PCR, while the TCRdb copy is restricted to in-frame clones and leaves out a portion. The table lists some 34,000 clones, around 90% of them singletons. Noted time point: week 47, end of study. Doses comprised 300 ug of mutant IDH1 20-mer peptide each, plus topical imiquimod. Source: PBMCs, taken from a glioma patient whose treatment included an IDH1 peptide vaccine. The receptors stem from a woman aged 35 to 49 with glioma.

Turning to this clone: An end of the junction differs from the germline gene, which may be a read error. The chain combines TRBV4-3 with TRBJ1-1, with TRBD1 identical over 7 bases. Germline lookup yields CDR1 LGHNA and CDR2 YSLEER. This CDR3 spans 13 amino acids. The CDR3 DNA sequence: TGCGCCAGCAGCGAAGACAGGGAGGCTGAAGCTTTCTTT. Translating gives CASSEDREAEAFF.

In its sample, this clone was seen once. The rearrangement uses TRBV5-1 and TRBJ1-2, with D maybe TRBD1 (6 bases). V lost 0 bases, J lost 8 bases, and 14 bases lay in between. The CDR3 consists of 14 residues. Germline V gene lookup returns CDR1 SGHRS and CDR2 YFSETQ. The CDR3 spells CASSLAPQGGGYTF. The CDR3 DNA reads TGCGCCAGCAGCTTGGCCCCACAGGGCGGAGGCTACACCTTC.

The V and J genes are TRBV5-5 and TRBJ1-2; D gene unclear. Germline lookup yields CDR1 SGHKS and CDR2 YYEKEE (reference sequence). The CDR3 has 15 amino acids. The V end was cut by 6 bases, the J end by 1 base, with 16 bases between. The CDR3 DNA sequence: TGTGCCAGCACCGTCCGGGAACAAAATAACTATGGCTACACCTTC. Its protein is CASTVREQNNYGYTF.

This clone was picked up one time. The chain combines TRBV5-1 with TRBJ1-5; D unclear. The CDR3 consists of 14 residues. Germline-derived CDR1 and CDR2 are SGHRS and YFSETQ. The germline V and J ends were trimmed by 0 bases and 3 bases, with 7 bases remaining between them. The CDR3 loop is CASSLGGLNQPQHF. CDR3 DNA: TGCGCCAGCAGCTTGGGAGGTCTCAATCAGCCCCAGCATTTT.

The V gene is TRBV4-1, the J gene TRBJ1-1; D remains ambiguous. V dropped 11 bases and J dropped 5 bases, with 21 bases sitting between them. In germline, CDR1 is MGHRA, CDR2 YSYEKL. CDR3 length equals 14 residues. The CDR3 loop is CAPPVKGGVTEAFF. CDR3 in DNA: TGCGCCCCACCGGTAAAGGGCGGTGTTACTGAAGCTTTCTTT.

The chain has TRBV4-2 and TRBJ2-7, with D uncertain. This CDR3 has 13 amino acids. V dropped 5 bases and J dropped 7 bases, with 15 bases sitting between them. Germline CDR1 LGHNA, CDR2 YNFKEQ. The CDR3 spells CASSSTGAREQYF. In DNA, the CDR3 is TGTGCCAGCAGCTCAACCGGAGCGCGAGAGCAGTACTTC.

The chain combines TRBV6-4 with TRBJ1-4, with D maybe TRBD1 (5 bases). CDR3 size: 15 residues. Trimming took 0 bases from V and 3 from J, leaving 8 bases between them. Germline V gene data show CDR1 as MRHNA and CDR2 as SNTAGT. The CDR3: CASSDSGDPNEKLFF. Written as DNA, the CDR3 is TGTGCCAGCAGTGACTCGGGGGACCCTAATGAAAAACTGTTTTTT.

The chain combines TRBV9 with TRBJ1-6; D call uncertain. Per the germline V gene, CDR1 is SGDLS and CDR2 is YYNGEE. The CDR3 totals 18 residues. The V end lost 0 bases, the J end lost 5 bases, and 18 bases lay between the germline ends. The CDR3 DNA follows: TGTGCCAGCAGCGTAGCTAGTATTTGGGGTACGCATAATTCACCCCTCCACTTT. This sequence encodes CASSVASIWGTHNSPLHF.

The gene calls are TRBV5-5 and TRBJ2-7; the match to TRBD2 covers 14 bases. This CDR3 comprises 15 residues. The germline V gene has CDR1 SGHKS and CDR2 YYEKEE (reference sequence). Losses at the gene ends were 4 bases for V and 7 bases for J; bases not matched to a gene: 7. Here the CDR3 DNA reads TGTGCCAGCAGCGTGGGACTAGCGGGAGTGGGGGAGCAGTACTTC. Translation: CASSVGLAGVGEQYF.

The chain recombines TRBV9 with TRBJ1-1; possible D gene TRBD1, 6 bases. Trimming left V 4 bases short and J 4 bases short, with 14 bases between. This CDR3 comprises 14 residues. From germline, CDR1 is SGDLS and CDR2 YYNGEE. CDR3 nucleotide sequence: TGTGCCAGCAGCCCTTCCCTGGGGGCCACTGAAGCTTTCTTT. As protein: CASSPSLGATEAFF.

The chain couples TRBV27 to TRBJ1-1, with D maybe TRBD1 (5 bases). This CDR3 comprises 13 residues. CDR1 is MNHEY and CDR2 is SMNVEV in the germline V gene (reference sequence). With 3 bases removed from V and 5 bases from J, the gap between germline ends came to 10 bases. Written as DNA, the CDR3 is TGTGCCAGCAGTTTCAGGGTGAGGACTGAAGCTTTCTTT. Protein product: CASSFRVRTEAFF.

The chain employs TRBV2 and TRBJ2-5; 11 bases fit TRBD2. Germline CDR1 and CDR2: SNHLY and FYNNEI. CDR3 size: 15 residues. V was clipped by 4 bases and J by 5 bases; unmatched bases: 6. CDR3: CASSVLAGGLETQYF. In DNA, the CDR3 is TGTGCCAGCAGTGTTCTAGCGGGAGGTTTGGAGACCCAGTACTTC.

The chain joins TRBV6-5 to TRBJ2-6, with no clear D. The ends were cut back, 5 bases at V and 4 bases at J, with 12 bases in the middle. Germline lookup yields CDR1 MNHEY and CDR2 SVGAGI. This CDR3 contains 15 residues. The CDR3 nucleotides read TGTGCCAGCAGTAACGCGTTCCTCGGGGCCAACGTCCTGACTTTC. Its protein is CASSNAFLGANVLTF.

V and J are TRBV4-1 and TRBJ1-1; possible D gene TRBD1, 5 bases. V lost 1 base and J 0 bases, leaving 12 bases between the germline ends. This CDR3 contains 16 residues. From germline, CDR1 is MGHRA and CDR2 YSYEKL. Here the CDR3 DNA reads TGCGCCAGCAGCCAAGCCCCCGGGACCTTGAACACTGAAGCTTTCTTT. Protein sequence: CASSQAPGTLNTEAFF.

V gene TRBV9 combines with J gene TRBJ2-3; perhaps TRBD2 as D (6 bases). The V and J ends lost 0 bases and 1 base respectively, with 9 bases between them. The CDR3 contains 15 residues. The germline CDR1 and CDR2 sequences are SGDLS and YYNGEE. CDR3 nucleotide sequence: TGTGCCAGCAGCGTAGGGGGGGTGCGCACAGATACGCAGTATTTT. It translates to CASSVGGVRTDTQYF.

V is TRBV4-1 and J is TRBJ1-5; no reliable D call. Trimming took off 5 bases at V and 4 bases at J, with 15 bases between the two ends. Germline CDR1 and CDR2: MGHRA and YSYEKL. This CDR3 is built from 15 residues. CDR3 in DNA: TGCGCCAGCAGCTGGGGTCTAATCCCTAATCAGCCCCAGCATTTT. Residues: CASSWGLIPNQPQHF.

The CDR3 loop reads CATARGLDEKLFF. The CDR3 bases are TGTGCCACCGCGAGGGGATTGGATGAAAAACTGTTTTTT. The chain joins TRBV15 to TRBJ1-4, with a weak D call TRBD1 (5 bases). This CDR3 region has 13 residues. In germline, CDR1 is LNHNV, CDR2 YYDKDF (reference sequence). The germline V and J ends were trimmed by 8 bases and 6 bases, with 13 bases remaining between them.

V usage is TRBV27 and J usage is TRBJ1-2; weak D call: TRBD1 (5 bases). This CDR3 is built from 11 residues. The V gene's germline CDR1 is MNHEY and CDR2 SMNVEV (reference sequence). Trimming removed 5 bases from V and 4 bases from J, with 5 bases in between. The DNA of the CDR3 is TGTGCCAGCAGTCAGGGCTATGGCTACACCTTC. It is translated as CASSQGYGYTF.

CDR3 region: CASSFLAGFQETQYF. The CDR3 coding sequence is TGTGCCAGCAGCTTTCTAGCGGGTTTCCAAGAGACCCAGTACTTC. This sequence joins TRBV7-2 and TRBJ2-5, with TRBD2 identical over 8 bases. V was pared by 3 bases and J by 1 base, with 4 bases of the junction left unmatched. The CDR3 totals 15 residues. Per germline, CDR1 SGHTA and CDR2 FQGNSA.

The chain carries TRBV6-5 and TRBJ2-2; D not resolved. The CDR3 covers 15 residues. From germline, CDR1 is MNHEY and CDR2 SVGAGI. Trimming removed 2 bases at V and 4 bases at J, with 11 bases between. CDR3 DNA sequence: TGTGCCAGCAGTTACAAGGTTTCCTTCACCGGGGAGCTGTTTTTT. Amino acid sequence: CASSYKVSFTGELFF.

The chain joins TRBV7-9 to TRBJ2-7; D call uncertain. V was shortened by 5 bases and J by 4 bases, with 9 bases between the two germline ends. This CDR3 has 12 residues. Germline loops: CDR1 SEHNR, CDR2 FQNEAQ (reference sequence). The chain's CDR3 is CASSPALYEQYF. The CDR3 DNA follows: TGTGCCAGCAGCCCAGCACTATACGAGCAGTACTTC.

The rearrangement links TRBV7-2 to TRBJ2-7, with D tentatively TRBD1 or TRBD2 (7 bases each). CDR1 and CDR2 from the germline V gene are SGHTA and FQGNSA. Trimming stripped 5 bases from V and 6 bases from J, with 14 bases between. This CDR3 is built from 13 residues. The CDR3 here is CASSPGGVREQYF. CDR3 nucleotide sequence: TGTGCCAGCAGCCCAGGGGGGGTCCGCGAGCAGTACTTC.

The genes are TRBV25-1 and TRBJ1-5; 9 nucleotides agree with TRBD1. J gave up 5 bases and V 4 bases, and 12 bases lay outside the gene matches. CDR3 length: 17 residues. Per the germline V gene, CDR1 is MGHDK and CDR2 is SYGVNS. CDR3 loop: CASSGPKGQGGDQPQHF. CDR3 nucleotides: TGTGCCAGCAGTGGACCTAAGGGACAGGGAGGGGATCAGCCCCAGCATTTT.

For the CDR3, the DNA is TGTGCCAGCAGCACACATGAGGGCTCTGGAAACACCATATATTTT. Translation: CASSTHEGSGNTIYF. This chain uses TRBV13 with TRBJ1-3; no clear D gene. The V gene lost 5 bases and the J gene lost 0 bases, with 11 bases spanning the gap. This CDR3 contains 15 residues. Germline CDR1 and CDR2: PRHDT and FYEKMQ (reference sequence). Drawing the rest from reference TRBV13 and TRBJ1-3, the complete variable domain is AAGVIQSPRHLIKEKRETATLKCYPIPRHDTVYWYQQGPGQDPQFLISFYEKMQSDKGSIPDRFSAQQFSDYHSELNMSSLELGDSALYFCASSTHEGSGNTIYFGEGSWLTVV.

This rearrangement joins TRBV2 to TRBJ2-7, with 7 bases fitting TRBD2. CDR1 and CDR2 from the germline V gene are SNHLY and FYNNEI. This CDR3 has 14 amino acids. V trimming: 6 bases; J trimming: 6 bases; junction bases outside the gene matches: 11. CDR3 sequence: CASRERGVASEQYF. CDR3 nucleotide sequence: TGTGCCAGCAGGGAGCGGGGAGTAGCGTCCGAGCAGTACTTC.

The V and J genes are TRBV19 and TRBJ1-1, with D tentatively TRBD1 (5 bases). The CDR3 spans 16 residues. The germline gives CDR1 LNHDA, CDR2 SQIVND (reference sequence). Trimming took 7 bases from V and 1 from J, leaving 19 bases between them. This CDR3 reads CASTRGIFSSNTEAFF. The CDR3 nucleotides read TGTGCCAGTACTCGGGGGATTTTCTCTTCGAACACTGAAGCTTTCTTT.

The genes are TRBV6-1 and TRBJ2-7; no clear D. The CDR3 spans 11 residues. The V end lost 4 bases, the J end lost 3 bases, and 4 bases lay between the germline ends. Germline V lookup: CDR1 MNHNS, CDR2 SASEGT. CDR3 residues: CASSVSYEQYF. In DNA, the CDR3 is TGTGCCAGCAGTGTTAGCTACGAGCAGTACTTC.

This clone was counted a single time. The chain joins TRBV7-2 to TRBJ2-3, with 9 bases aligning to TRBD2. This CDR3 spans 16 amino acids. Unmatched junction bases numbered 10, after V lost 5 bases and J lost 4 bases. Germline-derived CDR1 and CDR2 are SGHTA and FQGNSA. CDR3 nucleotides: TGTGCCAGCAGCAAACGGGGCGGGGGGGCCTCAGATACGCAGTATTTT. Translated: CASSKRGGGASDTQYF.

This clone was seen once. The chain carries TRBV2 and TRBJ2-2; 7 bases map to TRBD1. Trimming at V came to 8 bases and at J to 5 bases, leaving 8 bases not matched to a gene. Germline CDR1 reads SNHLY; CDR2 reads FYNNEI. The CDR3 consists of 14 residues. The CDR3 DNA reads TGTGCCAGCCTTAAGCAGGGGGAAACCGGGGAGCTGTTTTTT. Translated: CASLKQGETGELFF.

This clone was seen more than once but under ten times. V is TRBV29-1 and J is TRBJ1-5, with 8 bases aligning to TRBD1. The V gene end was trimmed by 6 bases and the J gene end by 4 bases; junction bases not matched to a gene: 5. Germline values: CDR1 SQVTM, CDR2 ANQGSEA. The length of the CDR3 is 13 residues. Here the CDR3 DNA reads TGCAGCGTCCGGGACAGGAATAATCAGCCCCAGCATTTT. As protein: CSVRDRNNQPQHF.

V usage is TRBV2 and J usage is TRBJ1-6; 10 positions agree with TRBD1. This CDR3 spans 14 amino acids. Trimming removed 6 bases from V and 7 bases from J; junction bases left unmatched: 3. Per the germline V gene, CDR1 is SNHLY and CDR2 is FYNNEI. CDR3 nucleotide sequence: TGTGCCAGCAGCGAGGGACAGGGGAATTCACCCCTCCACTTT. Translating gives CASSEGQGNSPLHF.

The chain employs TRBV18 and TRBJ1-5; D unresolved. The germline V gene encodes CDR1 KGHSH and CDR2 LQKENI. The CDR3 consists of 17 residues. V shed 2 bases and J shed 0 bases, with 14 bases lying between them. The CDR3 here is CASSPGDPAYSNQPQHF. The CDR3 DNA reads TGTGCCAGCTCACCAGGGGATCCGGCATATAGCAATCAGCCCCAGCATTTT.